Listed below are T cell receptor beta chains from one sample, sequenced in a study of glioma-infiltrating T cells. TCRdb itself ran the multiplex PCR reads through MiXCR, one entry per CDR3 protein. The sample carries tens of thousands of distinct CDR3 sequences, about 40% recorded once. The sequenced sample was glioma tissue, nonneoplastic brain tissue, or PBMCs (not recorded which). These receptor sequences come from a human donor with low-grade glioma or glioblastoma, undergoing nonglioma brain surgery, or in good health (not recorded which). The CDR3 runs from the conserved cysteine through the conserved F or W. D genes are given only for firm matches. The listing skips clone size in some rows; elsewhere it reads once, few, many or a size class.

J gene: TRBJ2-7; D gene: TRBD2; clone size: many; V gene: TRBV6-2/TRBV6-3; CDR3 protein: CASSYRSGTPNYEQYF; CDR3 DNA: TGTGCCAGCAGTTATCGTAGCGGGACACCAAACTACGAGCAGTACTTC
J gene: TRBJ2-5; D gene: -; clone size: many; V gene: TRBV5-4; CDR3 protein: CASSLGEQETQYF; CDR3 DNA: TGTGCCAGCAGCTTGGGGGAACAAGAGACCCAGTACTTC
J gene: TRBJ1-1; D gene: -; clone size: -; V gene: TRBV29-1; CDR3 protein: CSVFHGFNTEALF; CDR3 DNA: TGCAGCGTTTTTCACGGGTTTAACACTGAAGCTCTCTTT
J gene: TRBJ2-4; D gene: -; clone size: many; V gene: TRBV27; CDR3 protein: CASSFRGTGNIQYF; CDR3 DNA: TGTGCCAGCAGTTTTCGAGGGACGGGAAACATTCAGTACTTC
J gene: TRBJ1-2; D gene: -; clone size: few; V gene: TRBV29-1; CDR3 protein: CSAVTGALSYGYTF; CDR3 DNA: TGCAGCGCTGTGACAGGTGCCCTTAGCTATGGCTACACCTTC
J gene: TRBJ2-1; D gene: -; clone size: many; V gene: TRBV19; CDR3 protein: CASSIAAGHEQFF; CDR3 DNA: TGTGCCAGTAGTATAGCAGCGGGCCATGAGCAGTTCTTC
J gene: TRBJ1-6; D gene: -; clone size: many; V gene: TRBV10-3; CDR3 protein: CAISGQGNSPLHF; CDR3 DNA: TGTGCCATCAGTGGGCAGGGAAATTCACCCCTCCACTTT
J gene: TRBJ2-7; D gene: TRBD2; clone size: -; V gene: TRBV30; CDR3 protein: CAWRRPGLAVYEQYF; CDR3 DNA: TGTGCCTGGAGGAGGCCGGGACTAGCGGTTTACGAGCAGTACTTC
J gene: TRBJ2-1; D gene: -; clone size: many; V gene: TRBV2; CDR3 protein: CASSVSVGSYNEQFF; CDR3 DNA: TGTGCCAGCAGTGTAAGCGTCGGCTCCTACAATGAGCAGTTCTTC
J gene: TRBJ2-1; D gene: -; clone size: many; V gene: TRBV2; CDR3 protein: CASSQEYNEQFF; CDR3 DNA: TGTGCCAGCAGTCAGGAGTACAATGAGCAGTTCTTC
J gene: TRBJ2-1; D gene: TRBD2; clone size: many; V gene: TRBV12-3/TRBV12-4; CDR3 protein: CASRVAGGAGNEQFF; CDR3 DNA: TGTGCCAGCAGGGTTGCGGGGGGGGCCGGCAATGAGCAGTTCTTC
J gene: TRBJ1-1; D gene: TRBD1; clone size: many; V gene: TRBV19; CDR3 protein: CASSLGTANTEAFF; CDR3 DNA: TGTGCCAGTAGTCTAGGGACAGCGAACACTGAAGCTTTCTTT
J gene: TRBJ2-5; D gene: TRBD1; clone size: many; V gene: TRBV7-9; CDR3 protein: CASSSTGGTQETQYF; CDR3 DNA: TGTGCCAGCAGCTCGACAGGGGGCACCCAAGAGACCCAGTACTTC
J gene: TRBJ2-5; D gene: -; clone size: -; V gene: TRBV20-1; CDR3 protein: CSASSGDFQETQYF; CDR3 DNA: TGCAGTGCCAGTAGTGGGGACTTCCAAGAGACCCAGTACTTC
J gene: TRBJ2-3; D gene: TRBD2; clone size: many; V gene: TRBV7-9; CDR3 protein: CASTQAGGPDTQYF; CDR3 DNA: TGTGCCAGCACCCAAGCGGGAGGTCCAGATACGCAGTATTTT
J gene: TRBJ2-3; D gene: -; clone size: many; V gene: TRBV5-1; CDR3 protein: CASSFGGNVDTQYF; CDR3 DNA: TGCGCCAGCAGCTTTGGTGGGAACGTAGATACGCAGTATTTT
J gene: TRBJ2-3; D gene: TRBD1; clone size: many; V gene: TRBV10-1; CDR3 protein: CASPDRARQYF; CDR3 DNA: TGCGCCAGCCCGGACAGGGCTCGGCAGTATTTT
J gene: TRBJ2-1; D gene: TRBD2; clone size: -; V gene: TRBV4-1; CDR3 protein: CASSYRGTSGRARGYNEQFF; CDR3 DNA: TGCGCCAGCAGTTACCGAGGGACTAGCGGGAGGGCCCGGGGGTACAATGAGCAGTTCTTC